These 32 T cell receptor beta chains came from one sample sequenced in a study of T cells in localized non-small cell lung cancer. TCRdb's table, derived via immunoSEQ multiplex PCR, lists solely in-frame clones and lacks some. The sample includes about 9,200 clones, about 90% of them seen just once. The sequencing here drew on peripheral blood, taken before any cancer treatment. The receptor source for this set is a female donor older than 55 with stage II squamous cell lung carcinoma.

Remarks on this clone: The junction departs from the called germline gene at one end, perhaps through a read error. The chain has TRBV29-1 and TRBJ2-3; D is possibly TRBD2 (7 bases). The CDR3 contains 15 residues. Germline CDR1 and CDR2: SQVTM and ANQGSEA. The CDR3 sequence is CSVAILGGDTDTRYF. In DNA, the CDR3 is TGCAGCGTTGCTATTTTGGGGGGGGACACAGATACGCGGTATTTT.

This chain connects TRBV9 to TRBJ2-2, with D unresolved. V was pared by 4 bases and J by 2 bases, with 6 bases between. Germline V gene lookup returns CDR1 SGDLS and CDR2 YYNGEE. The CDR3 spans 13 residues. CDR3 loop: CASSFQNTGELFF. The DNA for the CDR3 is TGTGCCAGCAGCTTCCAAAACACCGGGGAGCTGTTTTTT.

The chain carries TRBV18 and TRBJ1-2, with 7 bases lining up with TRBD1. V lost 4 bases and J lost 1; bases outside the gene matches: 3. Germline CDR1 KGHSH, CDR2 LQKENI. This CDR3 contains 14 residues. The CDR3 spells CASSQGANNYGYTF. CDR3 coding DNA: TGTGCCAGCTCACAGGGGGCCAATAACTATGGCTACACCTTC.

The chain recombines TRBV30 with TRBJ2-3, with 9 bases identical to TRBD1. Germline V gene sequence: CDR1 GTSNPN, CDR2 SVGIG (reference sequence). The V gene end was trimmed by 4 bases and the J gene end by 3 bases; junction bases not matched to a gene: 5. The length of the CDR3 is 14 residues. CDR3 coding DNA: TGTGCCTGGACGGACAGGGGAAGGACAGATACGCAGTATTTT. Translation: CAWTDRGRTDTQYF.

DNA for the CDR3: TGTGCCAGCAGCTCCGGACTAGCGGGAGACACAGATACGCAGTATTTT. Translating it yields CASSSGLAGDTDTQYF. V is TRBV5-4 and J is TRBJ2-3; 13 bases map to TRBD2. The CDR3 spans 16 residues. The J segment lost 2 bases and the V segment lost 3 bases, leaving 3 bases of the junction unmatched. CDR1 is SGHNT and CDR2 is YYREEE in the germline V gene (reference sequence).

Written as DNA, the CDR3 is TGTGCCAGCAGCTTATCCGGGGCGGTCGCAAAACTGTTTTTT. Encoded protein: CASSLSGAVAKLFF. This rearrangement joins TRBV7-8 to TRBJ1-4, with D possibly being TRBD1 (5 bases). The CDR3 is made up of 14 amino acids. CDR1 is SGHVS and CDR2 is FQNEAQ in the germline V gene. Trimming removed 2 bases at V and 10 bases at J, with 14 bases between.

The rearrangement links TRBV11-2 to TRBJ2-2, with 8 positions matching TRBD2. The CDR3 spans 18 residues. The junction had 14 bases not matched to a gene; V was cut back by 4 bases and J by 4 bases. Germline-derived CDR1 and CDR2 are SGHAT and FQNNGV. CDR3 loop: CASSWVRGRGGSTGELFF. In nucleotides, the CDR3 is TGTGCCAGCAGCTGGGTTCGGGGGCGCGGGGGGAGCACCGGGGAGCTGTTTTTT.

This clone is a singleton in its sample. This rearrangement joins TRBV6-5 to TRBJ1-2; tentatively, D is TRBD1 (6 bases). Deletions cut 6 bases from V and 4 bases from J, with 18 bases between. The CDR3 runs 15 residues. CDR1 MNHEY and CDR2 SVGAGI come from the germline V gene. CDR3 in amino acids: CASSPGGLGGYGYTF. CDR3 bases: TGTGCCAGCAGCCCCGGGGGATTAGGGGGCTATGGCTACACCTTC.

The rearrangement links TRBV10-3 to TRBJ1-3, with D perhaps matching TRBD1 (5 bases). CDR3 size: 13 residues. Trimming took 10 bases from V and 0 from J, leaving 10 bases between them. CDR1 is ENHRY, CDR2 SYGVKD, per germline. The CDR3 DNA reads TGTGCCAGCGAAACAGGCTCTGGAAACACCATATATTTT. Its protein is CASETGSGNTIYF.

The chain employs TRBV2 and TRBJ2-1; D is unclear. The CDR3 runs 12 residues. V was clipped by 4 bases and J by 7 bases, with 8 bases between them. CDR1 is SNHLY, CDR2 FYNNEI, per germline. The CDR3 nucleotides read TGTGCCAGCAGTGTAGGAGCAAATGAGCAGTTCTTC. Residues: CASSVGANEQFF. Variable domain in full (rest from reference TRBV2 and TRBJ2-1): EPEVTQTPSHQVTQMGQEVILRCVPISNHLYFYWYRQILGQKVEFLVSFYNNEISEKSEIFDDQFSVERPDGSNFTLKIRSTKLEDSAMYFCASSVGANEQFFGPGTRLTVL.

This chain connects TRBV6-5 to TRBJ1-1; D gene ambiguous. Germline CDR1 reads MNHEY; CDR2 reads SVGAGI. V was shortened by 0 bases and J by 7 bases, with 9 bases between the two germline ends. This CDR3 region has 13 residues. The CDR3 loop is CASSYSDGVEAFF. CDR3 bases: TGTGCCAGCAGTTACTCGGACGGAGTTGAAGCTTTCTTT.

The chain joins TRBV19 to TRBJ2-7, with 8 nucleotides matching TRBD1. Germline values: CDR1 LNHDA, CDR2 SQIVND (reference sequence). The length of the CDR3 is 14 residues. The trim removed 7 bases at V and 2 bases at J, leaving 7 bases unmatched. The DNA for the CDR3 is TGTGCCAGTAACCCCGGGACAGGCCCCTACGAGCAGTACTTC. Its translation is CASNPGTGPYEQYF.

The CDR3 nucleotides are TGTGCCAGCAGCTCCAGACAGGAACTCGGCGAGCAGTACTTC. Amino acid sequence: CASSSRQELGEQYF. J is TRBJ2-7 and V is TRBV9; tentatively, D is TRBD1 (6 bases). The CDR3 has 14 amino acids. V was clipped by 4 bases and J by 6 bases, with 17 bases between them. CDR1 SGDLS and CDR2 YYNGEE come from the germline V gene.

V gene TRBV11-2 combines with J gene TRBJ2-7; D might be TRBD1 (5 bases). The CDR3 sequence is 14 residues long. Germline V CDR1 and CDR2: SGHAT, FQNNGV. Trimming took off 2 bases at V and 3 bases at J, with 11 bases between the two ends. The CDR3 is CASSLSDRSYEQYV. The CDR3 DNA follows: TGTGCCAGCAGCTTATCTGACAGAAGCTACGAGCAGTACGTC.

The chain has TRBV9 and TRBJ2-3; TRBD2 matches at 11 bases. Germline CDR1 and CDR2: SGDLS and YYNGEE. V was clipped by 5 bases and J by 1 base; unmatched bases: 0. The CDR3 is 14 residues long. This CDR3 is CASRTSGGTDTQYF. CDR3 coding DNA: TGTGCCAGCAGGACTAGCGGGGGCACAGATACGCAGTATTTT.

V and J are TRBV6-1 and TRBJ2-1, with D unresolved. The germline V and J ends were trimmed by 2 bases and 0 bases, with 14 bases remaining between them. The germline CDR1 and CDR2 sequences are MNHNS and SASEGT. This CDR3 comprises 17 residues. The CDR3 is CASSELAGSSSYNEQFF. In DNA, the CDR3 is TGTGCCAGCAGTGAATTGGCCGGCTCAAGCTCCTACAATGAGCAGTTCTTC.

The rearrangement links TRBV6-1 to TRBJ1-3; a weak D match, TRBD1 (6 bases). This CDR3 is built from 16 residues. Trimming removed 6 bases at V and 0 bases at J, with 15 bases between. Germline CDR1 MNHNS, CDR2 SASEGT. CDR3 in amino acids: CASSETGMGSGNTIYF. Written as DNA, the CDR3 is TGTGCCAGCAGCGAAACAGGGATGGGCTCTGGAAACACCATATATTTT.

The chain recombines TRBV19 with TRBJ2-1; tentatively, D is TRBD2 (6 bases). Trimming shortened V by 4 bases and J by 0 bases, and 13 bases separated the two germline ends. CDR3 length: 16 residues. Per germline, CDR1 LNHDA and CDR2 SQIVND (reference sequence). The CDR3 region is CASSTFMTSSYNEQFF. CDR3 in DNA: TGTGCCAGTAGTACCTTTATGACTAGCTCCTACAATGAGCAGTTCTTC.

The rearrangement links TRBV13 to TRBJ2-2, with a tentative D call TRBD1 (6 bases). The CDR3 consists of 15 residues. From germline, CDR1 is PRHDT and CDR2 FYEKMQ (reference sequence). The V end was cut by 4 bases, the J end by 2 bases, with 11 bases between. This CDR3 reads CASSYRDTNTGELFF. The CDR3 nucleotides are TGTGCCAGCAGCTACCGGGACACTAACACCGGGGAGCTGTTTTTT.

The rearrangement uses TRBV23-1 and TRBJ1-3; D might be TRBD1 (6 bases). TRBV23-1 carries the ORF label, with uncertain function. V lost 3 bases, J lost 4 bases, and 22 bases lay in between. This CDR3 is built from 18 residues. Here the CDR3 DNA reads TGCGCCAGCAGTCACACGAGGGAGACAGGCCGAATCGGAAACACCATATATTTT. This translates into CASSHTRETGRIGNTIYF.

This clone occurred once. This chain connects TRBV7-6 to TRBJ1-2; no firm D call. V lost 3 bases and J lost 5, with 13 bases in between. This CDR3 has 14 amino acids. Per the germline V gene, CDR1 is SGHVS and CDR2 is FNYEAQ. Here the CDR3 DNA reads TGTGCCAGCAGCTTTGGGATCGGATCTTATGGCTACACCTTC. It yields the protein CASSFGIGSYGYTF.

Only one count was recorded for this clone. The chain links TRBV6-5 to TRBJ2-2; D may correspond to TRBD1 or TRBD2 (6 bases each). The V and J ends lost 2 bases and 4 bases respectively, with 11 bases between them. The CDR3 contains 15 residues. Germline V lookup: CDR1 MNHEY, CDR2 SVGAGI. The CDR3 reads CASSYGGTITGELFF. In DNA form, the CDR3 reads TGTGCCAGCAGTTACGGGGGGACAATCACCGGGGAGCTGTTTTTT.

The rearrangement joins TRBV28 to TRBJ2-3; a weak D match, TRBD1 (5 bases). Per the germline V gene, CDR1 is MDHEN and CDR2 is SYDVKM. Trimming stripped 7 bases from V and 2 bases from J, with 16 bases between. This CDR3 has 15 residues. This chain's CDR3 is CASNLAGSYTDTQYF. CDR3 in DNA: TGTGCCAGCAACTTGGCAGGGTCATACACAGATACGCAGTATTTT.

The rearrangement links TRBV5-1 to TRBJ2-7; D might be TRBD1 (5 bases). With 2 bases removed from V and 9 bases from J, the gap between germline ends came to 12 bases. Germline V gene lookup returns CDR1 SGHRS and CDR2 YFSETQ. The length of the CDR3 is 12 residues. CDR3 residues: CASSFSGNGQYF. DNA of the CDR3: TGCGCCAGCAGCTTCTCAGGGAACGGGCAGTACTTC.

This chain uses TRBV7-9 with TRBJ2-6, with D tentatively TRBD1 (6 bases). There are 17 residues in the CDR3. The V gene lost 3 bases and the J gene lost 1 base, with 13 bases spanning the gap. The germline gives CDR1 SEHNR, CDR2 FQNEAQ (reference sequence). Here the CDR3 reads CASSFIIGGSGANVLTF. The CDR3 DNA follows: TGTGCCAGCAGCTTTATAATAGGGGGATCTGGGGCCAACGTCCTGACTTTC.

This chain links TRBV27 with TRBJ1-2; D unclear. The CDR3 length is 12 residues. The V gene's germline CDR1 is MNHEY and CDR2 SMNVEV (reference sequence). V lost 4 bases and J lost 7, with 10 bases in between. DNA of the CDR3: TGTGCCAGCAGTTCTTATACGGGTGGCTACACCTTC. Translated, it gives CASSSYTGGYTF.

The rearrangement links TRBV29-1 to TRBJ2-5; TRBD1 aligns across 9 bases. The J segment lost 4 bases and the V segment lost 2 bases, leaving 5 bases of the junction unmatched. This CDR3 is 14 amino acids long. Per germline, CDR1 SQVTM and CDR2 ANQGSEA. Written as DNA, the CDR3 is TGCAGCGTTGAAACCGGGACAGGGCGAGAGACCCAGTACTTC. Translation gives CSVETGTGRETQYF. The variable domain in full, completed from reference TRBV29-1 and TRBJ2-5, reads SAVISQKPSRDICQRGTSLTIQCQVDSQVTMMFWYRQQPGQSLTLIATANQGSEATYESGFVIDKFPISRPNLTFSTLTVSNMSPEDSSIYLCSVETGTGRETQYFGPGTRLLVL.

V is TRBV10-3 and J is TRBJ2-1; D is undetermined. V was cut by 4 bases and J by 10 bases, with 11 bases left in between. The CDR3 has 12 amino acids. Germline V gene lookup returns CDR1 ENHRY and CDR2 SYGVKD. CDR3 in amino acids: CAISGLNSEQFF. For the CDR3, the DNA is TGTGCCATCAGTGGGTTGAATTCAGAGCAGTTCTTC.

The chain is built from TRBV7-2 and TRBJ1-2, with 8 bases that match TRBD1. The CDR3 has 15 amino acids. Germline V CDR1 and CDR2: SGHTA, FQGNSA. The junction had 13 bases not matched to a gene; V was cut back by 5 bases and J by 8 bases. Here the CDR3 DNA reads TGTGCCAGCAGCGAAAGAAACGGACAGGGCAGAGGCTACACCTTC. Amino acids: CASSERNGQGRGYTF. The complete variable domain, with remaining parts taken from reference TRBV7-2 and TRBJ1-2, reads GAGVSQSPSNKVTEKGKDVELRCDPISGHTALYWYRQSLGQGLEFLIYFQGNSAPDKSGLPSDRFSAERTGGSVSTLTIQRTQQEDSAVYLCASSERNGQGRGYTFGSGTRLTVV.

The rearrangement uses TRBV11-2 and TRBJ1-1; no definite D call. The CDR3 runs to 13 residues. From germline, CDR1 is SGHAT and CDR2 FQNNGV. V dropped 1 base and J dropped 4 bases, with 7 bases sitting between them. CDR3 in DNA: TGTGCCAGCAGCTTAGTATGGGCCACTGAAGCTTTCTTT. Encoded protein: CASSLVWATEAFF.

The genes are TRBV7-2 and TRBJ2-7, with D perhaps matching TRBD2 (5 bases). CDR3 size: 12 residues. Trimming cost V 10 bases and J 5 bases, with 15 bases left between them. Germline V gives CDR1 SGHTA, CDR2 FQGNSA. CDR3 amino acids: CATRAQEDEQYF. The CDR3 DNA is TGTGCCACGCGGGCCCAGGAGGACGAGCAGTACTTC.

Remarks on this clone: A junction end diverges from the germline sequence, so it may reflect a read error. CDR3 nucleotides: TGTGCCACCAGCAGTGGTGGGCCCCAGTTGAAGAGCTTT. Protein: CATSSGGPQLKSF. V and J are TRBV15 and TRBJ1-1, with no clear D. The CDR3 runs to 13 residues. Germline CDR1 reads LNHNV; CDR2 reads YYDKDF (reference sequence).